The source of this T cell receptor (beta chain) is a study of blood T cell repertoires in COVID-19. How the authors handled the data: Amplification of reference gene primers was used by the study to estimate nucleated cell counts. The table came from immunoSEQ multiplex PCR; TCRdb's copy has only in-frame clones and leaves some out. The DNA gave D and trimming, while V, J and clone size come from that table. The repertoire holds roughly 250,000 clones, with roughly 82% as singletons. The CDR3 is made up of 14 amino acids. Germline CDR1 is SGHRS and CDR2 is YFSETQ. Trimming took 5 bases from V and 3 from J, leaving 11 bases between them.

The origin of this receptor is a woman aged 80 or older with active or convalescent COVID-19. The rearrangement links TRBV5-1 to TRBJ1-4, with D uncertain. The sample taken for sequencing was peripheral blood. CDR3 nucleotide sequence: TGCGCCAGCAGTGTCAAATCAGCTAATGAAAAACTGTTTTTT. It yields the protein CASSVKSANEKLFF.